A selection of T cell receptor beta chains follows, all from one sample in a study of shared T cell receptors in the human thymus. Clones were read by immunoSEQ multiplex PCR, and TCRdb kept only the in-frame ones, dropping some. The sample yields 500,000 to 750,000 clones, roughly 90% seen once. In addition, the sample was reused for a study of human thymus T cells.

Sequenced input: thymocytes. All receptors derive from a boy in the first two years of life with a congenital heart defect. The CDR3 runs from the conserved cysteine through the conserved F or W. The D gene is left open where the match is weak. Expanded clones are given a class, and other clones once, few, many or no size at all.

v_gene	d_gene	abundance	j_gene	CDR3nt	CDR3aa
TRBV30	-	-	TRBJ1-1	TGTGCCTGGAATCCATGGGAGGTAGCTTTCTTT	CAWNPWEVAFF
TRBV14	-	few	TRBJ1-3	TGTGCCAGCAGCCAAGAGCCCTTTCGTAGAGGAAACACCATATATTTT	CASSQEPFRRGNTIYF
TRBV20-1	-	-	TRBJ1-5	TGCAGTGCTGGGCGGCCCCAGCATTTT	CSAGRPQHF
TRBV5-4	TRBD2	once	TRBJ2-1	TGTGCCAGCAGCTTGGGCCTAGCGGGGTACAATGAGCAGTTCTTC	CASSLGLAGYNEQFF
TRBV21-1	-	-	TRBJ2-7	TGTGCCAGCAGCAAAGCGCTCGGGGGGAGGGCCTACGAGCAGTACTTC	CASSKALGGRAYEQYF
TRBV29-1	-	-	TRBJ2-1	TGCAGCGTTGGGATTGGGGCAGCATATGGCAATGAGCAGTTCTTC	CSVGIGAAYGNEQFF
TRBV6-5	-	-	TRBJ2-7	TGTGCCAGCAGTAACCTTGACGCCGGAGGTTACGAGCAGTACTTC	CASSNLDAGGYEQYF
TRBV30	TRBD2	-	TRBJ2-7	TGTGCCTGGAGTGCGGGGGGGTCCTACGAGCAGTACTTC	CAWSAGGSYEQYF
TRBV10-2	-	-	TRBJ2-7	TGCGCCAGCAGTGAGCCCACTACCTACGAGCAGTACTTC	CASSEPTTYEQYF
TRBV28	-	-	TRBJ1-5	TGTGCCAGCAGTTTATGGACAGAGAGCAATCAGCCCCAGCATTTT	CASSLWTESNQPQHF
TRBV19	TRBD1	-	TRBJ2-7	TGTGCCAGTAGTACTCAACCCTCCGGGACAGGGACCTACGAGCAGTACTTC	CASSTQPSGTGTYEQYF
TRBV13	TRBD1	-	TRBJ1-2	TGTGCCAGCAGCTCCCGGGACAGGGGACTGTCTACTAACTATGGCTACACCTTC	CASSSRDRGLSTNYGYTF
TRBV18	TRBD2	-	TRBJ2-3	TGTGCCAGCTCATCTCCCGGGACTAGCGGTTCTAGCACAGATACGCAGTATTTT	CASSSPGTSGSSTDTQYF
TRBV5-1	TRBD2	-	TRBJ2-2	TGCGCCAGCAGCTGGCCTAGCGGGAGCGGCACCGGGGAGCTGTTTTTT	CASSWPSGSGTGELFF
TRBV12-5	-	once	TRBJ2-1	TGTGCTAGTGCCCTTAGCGGCGGAGATTACAATGAGCAGTTCTTC	CASALSGGDYNEQFF
TRBV19	-	-	TRBJ1-2	TGTGCCAGTAGTATGCCCGGACGGGGTAACTATGGCTACACCTTC	CASSMPGRGNYGYTF
TRBV7-2	TRBD1	-	TRBJ1-5	TGTGCCAGCAGCTTAGGGACAGGGCCTACATTCTCAGAGAATCAGCCCCAGCATTTT	CASSLGTGPTFSENQPQHF